This is a list of T cell receptor beta chains from one sample in a study of blood T cell repertoires in COVID-19. Only in-frame clones appear in the TCRdb table, and some are missing; sequencing was by immunoSEQ multiplex PCR. The data contain 29,000 or so clones, about 91% of them singletons. Sequencing input: peripheral blood. These receptors were taken from a middle-aged man with active COVID-19. The CDR3 runs from the conserved cysteine through the conserved F or W. The order of the fields is D gene, J gene, V gene, CDR3 protein, CDR3 DNA. D genes are given only for firm matches.

D: NA; J: TRBJ1-6; V: TRBV21-1; CDR3: CASSNGSVNSPLHF; DNA: TGTGCCAGCAGCAATGGCAGTGTGAATTCACCCCTCCACTTT
D: TRBD1; J: TRBJ2-3; V: TRBV10-3; CDR3: CAIMGGQGMTDTQYF; DNA: TGTGCAATCATGGGGGGACAGGGGATGACAGATACGCAGTATTTT
D: TRBD1; J: TRBJ1-1; V: TRBV30; CDR3: CAGQGLTEAFF; DNA: TGTGCCGGACAGGGTTTGACTGAAGCTTTCTTT
D: TRBD2; J: TRBJ2-3; V: TRBV14; CDR3: CASSQLGLAGGDTQYF; DNA: TGTGCCAGCAGCCAACTCGGACTAGCGGGAGGAGATACGCAGTATTTT
D: NA; J: TRBJ2-5; V: TRBV5-1; CDR3: CASSFYPVGETQYF; DNA: TGCGCCAGCAGCTTCTACCCGGTCGGAGAGACCCAGTACTTC
D: TRBD2; J: TRBJ2-3; V: TRBV27; CDR3: CASSFLGLAGGRPDTQYF; DNA: TGTGCCAGCAGTTTCCTGGGACTAGCGGGGGGTCGTCCAGATACGCAGTATTTT
D: NA; J: TRBJ1-2; V: TRBV24-1; CDR3: CATSEGGGYGYTF; DNA: TGTGCCACCAGTGAGGGAGGGGGCTATGGCTACACCTTC
D: NA; J: TRBJ2-1; V: TRBV12-3/TRBV12-4; CDR3: CASSLIEVREQFF; DNA: TGTGCCAGCAGTTTAATCGAGGTGAGGGAGCAGTTCTTC
D: TRBD2; J: TRBJ2-7; V: TRBV5-1; CDR3: CASSLGLAGETYEQYF; DNA: TGCGCCAGCAGCTTGGGACTAGCGGGAGAGACCTACGAGCAGTACTTC
D: NA; J: TRBJ1-5; V: TRBV4-1; CDR3: CASSQERSYSNQPQHF; DNA: TGCGCCAGCAGCCAAGAACGGTCATATAGCAATCAGCCCCAGCATTTT
D: NA; J: TRBJ1-1; V: TRBV2; CDR3: CASSAEQGAEAFF; DNA: TGTGCCAGCAGTGCGGAACAGGGCGCTGAAGCTTTCTTT
D: TRBD1; J: TRBJ2-4; V: TRBV2; CDR3: CASSDWTGVTKNIQYF; DNA: TGTGCCAGCAGTGACTGGACAGGGGTCACCAAAAACATTCAGTACTTC
D: NA; J: TRBJ2-7; V: TRBV5-1; CDR3: CASSQSRYEQYF; DNA: TGCGCCAGCAGCCAGAGCAGGTACGAGCAGTACTTT
D: TRBD2; J: TRBJ2-5; V: TRBV19; CDR3: CASTPSGRLLETQYF; DNA: TGTGCCAGTACCCCTAGCGGGAGATTATTAGAGACCCAGTACTTC
D: TRBD1; J: TRBJ1-2; V: TRBV28; CDR3: CASSLAGTGDGYTF; DNA: TGTGCCAGCAGTTTAGCCGGGACAGGGGACGGCTACACCTTC
D: NA; J: TRBJ2-1; V: TRBV19; CDR3: CASSIRDTDYNEQFF; DNA: TGTGCCAGTAGTATACGGGACACGGATTACAATGAGCAGTTCTTC
D: NA; J: TRBJ1-1; V: TRBV29-1; CDR3: CSVVDGGVGAFF; DNA: TGCAGCGTAGTGGACGGAGGTGTCGGGGCTTTCTTT